This entry is about one T cell receptor (beta chain). Germline assignment: CDR1 LNHDA and CDR2 SQIVND (reference sequence). The CDR3 contains 14 residues. With 4 bases clipped from V and 3 bases from J, the junction kept 6 bases outside the gene matches. This specimen comes from a study of blood T cell repertoires in COVID-19. Profiling relied on immunoSEQ multiplex PCR, and the TCRdb table lists in-frame clones only, not all of them. The table includes roughly 230,000 clones, around 81% detected once. The J gene is TRBJ2-7, the V gene TRBV19, with 7 bases matching TRBD2. The material sequenced was peripheral blood. This TCR derives from a man aged 45-65 years with active or convalescent COVID-19. Here the CDR3 reads CASSSAGRIYEQYF. As DNA, the CDR3 is TGTGCCAGTAGTAGCGCCGGGAGGATCTACGAGCAGTACTTC.